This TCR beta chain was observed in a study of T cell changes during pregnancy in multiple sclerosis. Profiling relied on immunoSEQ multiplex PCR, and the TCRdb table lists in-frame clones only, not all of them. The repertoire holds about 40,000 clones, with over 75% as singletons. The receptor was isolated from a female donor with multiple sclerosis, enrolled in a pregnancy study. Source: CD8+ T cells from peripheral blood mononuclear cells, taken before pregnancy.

The CDR3 DNA is TGTGCCAGTAGTATAGATGACACCAACAATGAGCAGTTCTTC. Its translation: CASSIDDTNNEQFF. The rearrangement links TRBV19 to TRBJ2-1; D is undetermined. Trimming took off 0 bases at V and 5 bases at J, with 8 bases between the two ends. The CDR3 spans 14 residues. Germline V lookup: CDR1 LNHDA, CDR2 SQIVND (reference sequence).